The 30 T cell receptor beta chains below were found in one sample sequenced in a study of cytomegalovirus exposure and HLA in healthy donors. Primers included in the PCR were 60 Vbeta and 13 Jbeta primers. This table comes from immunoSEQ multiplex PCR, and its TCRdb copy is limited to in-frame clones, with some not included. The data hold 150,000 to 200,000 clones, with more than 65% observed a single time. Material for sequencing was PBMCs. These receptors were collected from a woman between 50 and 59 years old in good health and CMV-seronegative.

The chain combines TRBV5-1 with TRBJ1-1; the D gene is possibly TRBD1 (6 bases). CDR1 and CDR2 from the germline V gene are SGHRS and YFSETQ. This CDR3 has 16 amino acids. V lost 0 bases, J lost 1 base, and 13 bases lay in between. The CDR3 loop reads CASSLAPGGQNTEAFF. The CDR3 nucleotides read TGCGCCAGCAGCTTGGCCCCCGGGGGGCAGAACACTGAAGCTTTCTTT.

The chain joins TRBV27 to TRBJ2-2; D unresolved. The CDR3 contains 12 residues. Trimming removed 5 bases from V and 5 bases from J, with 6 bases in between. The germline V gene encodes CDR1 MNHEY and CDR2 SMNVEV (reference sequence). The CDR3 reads CASSPLTGELFF. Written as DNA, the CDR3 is TGTGCCAGCAGTCCCCTTACCGGGGAGCTGTTTTTT.

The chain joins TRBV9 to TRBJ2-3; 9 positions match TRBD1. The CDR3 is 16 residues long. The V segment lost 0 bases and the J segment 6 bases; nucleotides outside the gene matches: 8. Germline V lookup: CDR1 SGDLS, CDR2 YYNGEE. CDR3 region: CASSVAGTGQDDTQYF. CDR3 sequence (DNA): TGTGCCAGCAGCGTAGCTGGGACAGGGCAAGACGATACGCAGTATTTT.

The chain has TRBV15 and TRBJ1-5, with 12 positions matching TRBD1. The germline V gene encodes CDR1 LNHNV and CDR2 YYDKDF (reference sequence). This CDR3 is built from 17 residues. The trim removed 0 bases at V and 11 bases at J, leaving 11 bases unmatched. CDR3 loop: CATSRERGQGAVLSQHF. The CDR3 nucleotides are TGTGCCACCAGCAGAGAGCGGGGACAGGGGGCCGTCTTGTCCCAGCATTTT. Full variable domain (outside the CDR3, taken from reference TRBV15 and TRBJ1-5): DAMVIQNPRYQVTQFGKPVTLSCSQTLNHNVMYWYQQKSSQAPKLLFHYYDKDFNNEADTPDNFQSRRPNTSFCFLDIRSPGLGDTAMYLCATSRERGQGAVLSQHFGDGTRLSIL.

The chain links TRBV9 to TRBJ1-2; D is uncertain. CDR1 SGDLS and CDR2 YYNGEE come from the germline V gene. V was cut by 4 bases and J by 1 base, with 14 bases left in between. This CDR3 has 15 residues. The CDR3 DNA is TGTGCCAGCAGCCCCAGTGGCGGGGTTAACTATGGCTACACCTTC. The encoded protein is CASSPSGGVNYGYTF.

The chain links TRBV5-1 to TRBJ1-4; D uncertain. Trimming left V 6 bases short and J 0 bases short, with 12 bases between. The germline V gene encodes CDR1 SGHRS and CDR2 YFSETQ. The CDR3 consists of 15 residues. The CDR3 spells CASTLRAATNEKLFF. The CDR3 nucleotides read TGCGCCAGCACCCTTCGAGCTGCAACTAATGAAAAACTGTTTTTT. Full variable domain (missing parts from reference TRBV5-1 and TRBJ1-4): KAGVTQTPRYLIKTRGQQVTLSCSPISGHRSVSWYQQTPGQGLQFLFEYFSETQRNKGNFPGRFSGRQFSNSRSEMNVSTLELGDSALYLCASTLRAATNEKLFFGSGTQLSVL.

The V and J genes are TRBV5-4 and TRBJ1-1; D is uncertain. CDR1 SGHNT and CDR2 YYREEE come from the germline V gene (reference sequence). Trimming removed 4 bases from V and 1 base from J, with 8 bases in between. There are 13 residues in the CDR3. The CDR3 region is CASSRGPNTEAFF. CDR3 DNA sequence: TGTGCCAGCAGCCGAGGGCCGAACACTGAAGCTTTCTTT.

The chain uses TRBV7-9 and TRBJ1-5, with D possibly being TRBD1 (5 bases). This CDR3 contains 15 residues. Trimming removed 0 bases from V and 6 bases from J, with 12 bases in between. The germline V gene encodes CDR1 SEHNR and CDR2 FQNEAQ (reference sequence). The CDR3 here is CASSLAGRVGQPQHF. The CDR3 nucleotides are TGTGCCAGCAGCTTAGCGGGCAGGGTGGGTCAGCCCCAGCATTTT.

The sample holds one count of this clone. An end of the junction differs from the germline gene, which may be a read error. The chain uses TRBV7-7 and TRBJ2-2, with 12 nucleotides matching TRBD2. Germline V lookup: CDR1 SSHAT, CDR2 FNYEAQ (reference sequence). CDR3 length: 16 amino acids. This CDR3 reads CASSSTSGGNTGELFF. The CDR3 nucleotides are TGTGCTAGCAGCTCGACTAGCGGGGGAAACACCGGGGAGCTGTTTTTT. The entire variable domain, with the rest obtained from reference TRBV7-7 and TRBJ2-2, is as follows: GAGVSQSPRYKVTKRGQDVTLRCDPISSHATLYWYQQALGQGPEFLTYFNYEAQPDKSGLPSDRFSAERPEGSISTLTIQRTEQRDSAMYRCASSSTSGGNTGELFFGEGSRLTVL.

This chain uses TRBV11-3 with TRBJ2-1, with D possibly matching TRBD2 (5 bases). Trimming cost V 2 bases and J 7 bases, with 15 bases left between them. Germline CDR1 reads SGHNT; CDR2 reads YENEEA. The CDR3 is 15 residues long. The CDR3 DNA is TGTGCCAGCAGCTTATCCGGGGAGACCCTGAATGAGCAGTTCTTC. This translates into CASSLSGETLNEQFF.

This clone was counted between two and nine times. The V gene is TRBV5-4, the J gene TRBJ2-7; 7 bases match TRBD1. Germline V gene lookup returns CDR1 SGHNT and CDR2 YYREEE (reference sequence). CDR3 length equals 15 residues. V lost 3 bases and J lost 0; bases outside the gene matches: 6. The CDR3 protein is CASSSRQGPSYEQYF. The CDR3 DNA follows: TGTGCCAGCAGCTCCCGACAGGGACCCTCCTACGAGCAGTACTTC.

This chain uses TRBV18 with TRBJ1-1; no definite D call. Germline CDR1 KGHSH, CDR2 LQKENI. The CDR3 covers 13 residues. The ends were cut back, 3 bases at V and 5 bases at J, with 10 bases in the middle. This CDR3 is CASSPNGETEAFF. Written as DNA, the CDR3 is TGTGCCAGCTCACCTAACGGGGAGACTGAAGCTTTCTTT.

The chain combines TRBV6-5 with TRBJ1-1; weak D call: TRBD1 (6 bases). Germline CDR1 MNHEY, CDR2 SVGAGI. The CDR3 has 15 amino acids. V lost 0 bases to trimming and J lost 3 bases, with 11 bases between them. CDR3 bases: TGTGCCAGCAGTTACTCGGGGGCGCAGTACACTGAAGCTTTCTTT. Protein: CASSYSGAQYTEAFF.

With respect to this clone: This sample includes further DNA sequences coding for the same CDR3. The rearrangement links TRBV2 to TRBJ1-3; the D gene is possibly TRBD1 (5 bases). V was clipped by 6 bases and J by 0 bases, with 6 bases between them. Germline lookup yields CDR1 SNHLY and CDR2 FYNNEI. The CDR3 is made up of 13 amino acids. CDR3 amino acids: CASRDSSGNTIYF. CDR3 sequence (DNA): TGTGCCAGCAGAGACAGCTCTGGAAACACCATATATTTT.

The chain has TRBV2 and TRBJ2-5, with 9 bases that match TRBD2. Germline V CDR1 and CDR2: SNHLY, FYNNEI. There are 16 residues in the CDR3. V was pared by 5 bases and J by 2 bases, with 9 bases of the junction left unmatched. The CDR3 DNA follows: TGTGCCAGCAGTTCCATAGCGGGAGCAGGGCAAGAGACCCAGTACTTC. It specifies CASSSIAGAGQETQYF.

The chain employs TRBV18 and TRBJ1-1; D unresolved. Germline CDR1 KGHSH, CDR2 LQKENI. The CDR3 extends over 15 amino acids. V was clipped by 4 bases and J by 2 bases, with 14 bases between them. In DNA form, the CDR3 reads TGTGCCAGCTCACTGGCTAGCCACCAAAACACTGAAGCTTTCTTT. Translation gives CASSLASHQNTEAFF.

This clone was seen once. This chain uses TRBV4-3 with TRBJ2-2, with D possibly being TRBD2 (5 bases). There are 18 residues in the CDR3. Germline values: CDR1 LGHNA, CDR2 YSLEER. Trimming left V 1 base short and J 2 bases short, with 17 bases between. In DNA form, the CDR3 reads TGCGCCAGCAGCCAAGGAGGTTCGGGGATACTCAACACCGGGGAGCTGTTTTTT. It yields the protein CASSQGGSGILNTGELFF.

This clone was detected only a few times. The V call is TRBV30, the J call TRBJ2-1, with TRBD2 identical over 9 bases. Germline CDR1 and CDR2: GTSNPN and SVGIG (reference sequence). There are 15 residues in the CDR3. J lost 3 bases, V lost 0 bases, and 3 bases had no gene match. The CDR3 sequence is CAWSVGSGGYNEQFF. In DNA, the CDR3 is TGTGCCTGGAGTGTGGGTAGCGGGGGCTACAATGAGCAGTTCTTC.

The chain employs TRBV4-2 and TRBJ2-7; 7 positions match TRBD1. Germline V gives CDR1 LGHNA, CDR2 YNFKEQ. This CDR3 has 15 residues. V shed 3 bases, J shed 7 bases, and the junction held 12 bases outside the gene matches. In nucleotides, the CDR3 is TGTGCCAGCAGCCAGCCGGGACAGACTGCCTGGGAGCAGTACTTC. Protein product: CASSQPGQTAWEQYF.

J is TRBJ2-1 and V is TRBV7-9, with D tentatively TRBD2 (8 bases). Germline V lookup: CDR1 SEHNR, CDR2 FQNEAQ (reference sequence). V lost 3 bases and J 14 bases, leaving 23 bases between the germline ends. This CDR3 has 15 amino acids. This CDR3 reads CASSFTGASAGGEFF. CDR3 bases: TGTGCCAGCAGCTTTACAGGGGCTAGCGCCGGGGGGGAGTTCTTC. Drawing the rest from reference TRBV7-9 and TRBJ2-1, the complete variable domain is DTGVSQNPRHKITKRGQNVTFRCDPISEHNRLYWYRQTLGQGPEFLTYFQNEAQLEKSRLLSDRFSAERPKGSFSTLEIQRTEQGDSAMYLCASSFTGASAGGEFFGPGTRLTVL.

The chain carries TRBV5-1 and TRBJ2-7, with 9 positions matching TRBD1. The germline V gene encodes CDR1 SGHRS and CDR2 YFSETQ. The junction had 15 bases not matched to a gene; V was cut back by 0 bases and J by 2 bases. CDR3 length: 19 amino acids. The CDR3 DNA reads TGCGCCAGCAGCTTGGCCCAGGACAGGGGACTCGGACTGGCCTACGAGCAGTACTTC. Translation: CASSLAQDRGLGLAYEQYF.

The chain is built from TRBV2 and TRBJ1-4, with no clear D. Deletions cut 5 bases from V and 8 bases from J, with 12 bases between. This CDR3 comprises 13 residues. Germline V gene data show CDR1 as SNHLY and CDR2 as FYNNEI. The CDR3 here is CASSPGVGEKLFF. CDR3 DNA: TGTGCCAGCAGTCCCGGGGTAGGGGAAAAACTGTTTTTT.

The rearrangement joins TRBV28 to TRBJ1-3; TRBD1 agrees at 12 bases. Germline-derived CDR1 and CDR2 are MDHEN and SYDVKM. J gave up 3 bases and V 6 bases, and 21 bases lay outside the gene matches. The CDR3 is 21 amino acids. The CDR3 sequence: CASSLPLGAGGQGAFGNTIYF. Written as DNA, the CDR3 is TGTGCCAGCAGCCTACCACTAGGGGCCGGGGGACAGGGGGCCTTTGGAAACACCATATATTTT.

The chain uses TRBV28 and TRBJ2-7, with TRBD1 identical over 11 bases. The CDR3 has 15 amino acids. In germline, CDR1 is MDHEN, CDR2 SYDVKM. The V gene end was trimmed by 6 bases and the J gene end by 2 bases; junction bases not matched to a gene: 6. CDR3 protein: CASSGGQGVTYEQYF. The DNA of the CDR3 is TGTGCCAGCAGCGGGGGACAGGGGGTCACCTACGAGCAGTACTTC.

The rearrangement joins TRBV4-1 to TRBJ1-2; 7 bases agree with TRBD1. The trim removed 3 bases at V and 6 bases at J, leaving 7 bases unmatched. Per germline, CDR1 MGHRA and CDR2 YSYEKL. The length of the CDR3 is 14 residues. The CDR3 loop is CASSHVGQDDGYTF. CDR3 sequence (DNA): TGCGCCAGCAGCCATGTAGGACAGGACGATGGCTACACCTTC.

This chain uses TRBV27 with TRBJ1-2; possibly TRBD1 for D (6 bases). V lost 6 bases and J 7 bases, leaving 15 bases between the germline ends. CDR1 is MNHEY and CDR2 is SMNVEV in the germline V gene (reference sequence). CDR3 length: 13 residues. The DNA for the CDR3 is TGTGCCAGCAGCCCAACAGGGATGGGTGGCTACACCTTC. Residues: CASSPTGMGGYTF.

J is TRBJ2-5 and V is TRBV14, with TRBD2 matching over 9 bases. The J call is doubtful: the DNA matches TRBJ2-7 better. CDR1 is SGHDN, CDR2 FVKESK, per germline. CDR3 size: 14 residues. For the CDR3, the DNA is TGTGCCAGCAGCCAAGAGCGGGGGGGCTACGAGCAGTACTTC. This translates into CASSQERGGYEQYF.

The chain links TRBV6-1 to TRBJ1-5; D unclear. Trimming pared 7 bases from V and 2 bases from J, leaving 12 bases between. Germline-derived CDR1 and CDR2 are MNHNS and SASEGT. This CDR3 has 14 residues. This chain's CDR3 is CASNSRGRNQPQHF. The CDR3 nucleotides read TGTGCCAGCAACAGCCGGGGTCGCAATCAGCCCCAGCATTTT.

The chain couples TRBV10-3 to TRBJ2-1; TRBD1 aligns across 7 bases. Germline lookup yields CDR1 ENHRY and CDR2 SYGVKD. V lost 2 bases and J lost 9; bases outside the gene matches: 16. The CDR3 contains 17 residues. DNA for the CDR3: TGTGCCATCAGTGAGATATCGAGAGAGGGGGCTGGGGGTGAGCAGTTCTTC. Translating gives CAISEISREGAGGEQFF.

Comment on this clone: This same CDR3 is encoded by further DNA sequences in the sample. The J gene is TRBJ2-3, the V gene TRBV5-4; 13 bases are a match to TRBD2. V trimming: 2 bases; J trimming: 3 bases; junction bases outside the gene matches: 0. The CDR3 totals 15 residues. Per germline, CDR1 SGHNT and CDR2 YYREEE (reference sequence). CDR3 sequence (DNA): TGTGCCAGCAGCTTACTAGCGGGAGGGACAGATACGCAGTATTTT. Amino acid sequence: CASSLLAGGTDTQYF.